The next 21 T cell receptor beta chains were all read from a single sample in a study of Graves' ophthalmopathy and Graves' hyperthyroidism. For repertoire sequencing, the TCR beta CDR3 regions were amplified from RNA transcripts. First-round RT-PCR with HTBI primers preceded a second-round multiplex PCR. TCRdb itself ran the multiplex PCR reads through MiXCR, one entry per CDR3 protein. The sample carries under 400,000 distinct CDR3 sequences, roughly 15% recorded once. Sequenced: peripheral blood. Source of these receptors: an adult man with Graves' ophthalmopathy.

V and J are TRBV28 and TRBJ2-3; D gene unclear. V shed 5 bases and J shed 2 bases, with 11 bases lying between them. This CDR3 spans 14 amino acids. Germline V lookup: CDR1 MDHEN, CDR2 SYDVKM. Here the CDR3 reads CASSPPTNTDTQYF. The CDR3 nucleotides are TGTGCCAGCAGTCCCCCGACGAACACAGATACGCAGTATTTT.

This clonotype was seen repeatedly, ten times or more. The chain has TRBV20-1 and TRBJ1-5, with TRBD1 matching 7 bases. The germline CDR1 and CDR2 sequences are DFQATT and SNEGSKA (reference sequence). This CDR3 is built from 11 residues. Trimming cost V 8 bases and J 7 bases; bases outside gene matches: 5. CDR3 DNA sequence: TGCAGTACAGGGGCCGAGCAGCCCCAGCATTTT. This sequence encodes CSTGAEQPQHF.

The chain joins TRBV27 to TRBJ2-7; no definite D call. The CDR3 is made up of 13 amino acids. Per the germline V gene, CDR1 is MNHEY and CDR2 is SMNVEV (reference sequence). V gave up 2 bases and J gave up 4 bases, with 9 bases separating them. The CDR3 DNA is TGTGCCAGCAGTTTAAGGCCGCCGTACGAGCAGTACTTC. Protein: CASSLRPPYEQYF.

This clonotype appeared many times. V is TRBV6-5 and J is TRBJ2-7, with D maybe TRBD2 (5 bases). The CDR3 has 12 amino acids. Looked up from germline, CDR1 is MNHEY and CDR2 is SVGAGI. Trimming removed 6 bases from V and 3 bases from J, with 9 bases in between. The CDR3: CASRVGDYEQYF. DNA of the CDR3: TGTGCCAGCAGAGTCGGGGACTACGAGCAGTACTTC.

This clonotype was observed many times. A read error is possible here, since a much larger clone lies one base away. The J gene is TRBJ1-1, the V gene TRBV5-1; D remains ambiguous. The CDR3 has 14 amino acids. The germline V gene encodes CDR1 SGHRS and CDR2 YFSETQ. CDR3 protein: CASNLDRADTEAFF. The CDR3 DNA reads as TGCGCCAGCAACTTGGATAGGGCGGACACTGAAGCTTTCTTT.

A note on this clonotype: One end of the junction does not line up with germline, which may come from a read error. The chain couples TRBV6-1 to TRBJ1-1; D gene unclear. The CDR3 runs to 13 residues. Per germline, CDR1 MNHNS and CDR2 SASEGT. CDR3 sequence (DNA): TGTGCCAGCAGTGCAGCCGCCGGGGATGAAGCTTCCTTT. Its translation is CASSAAAGDEASF.

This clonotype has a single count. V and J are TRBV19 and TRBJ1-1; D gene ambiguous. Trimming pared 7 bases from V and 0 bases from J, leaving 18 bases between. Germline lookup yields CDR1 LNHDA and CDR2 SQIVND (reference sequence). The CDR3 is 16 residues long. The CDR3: CASTQTPAVMNTEAFF. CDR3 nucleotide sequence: TGTGCCAGTACCCAAACCCCCGCGGTTATGAACACTGAAGCTTTCTTT.

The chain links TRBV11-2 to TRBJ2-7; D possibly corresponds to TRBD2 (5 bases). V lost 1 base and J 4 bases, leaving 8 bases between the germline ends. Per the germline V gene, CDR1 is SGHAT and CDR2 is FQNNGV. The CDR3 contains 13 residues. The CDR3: CASSLVAPYEQYF. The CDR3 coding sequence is TGTGCCAGCAGCTTAGTAGCGCCTTACGAGCAGTACTTC.

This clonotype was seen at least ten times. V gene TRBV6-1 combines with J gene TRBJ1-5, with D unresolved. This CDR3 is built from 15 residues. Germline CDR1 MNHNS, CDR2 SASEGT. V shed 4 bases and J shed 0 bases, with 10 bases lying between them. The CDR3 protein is CASSGLAASNQPQHF. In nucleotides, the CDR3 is TGTGCCAGCAGTGGTCTAGCAGCTAGCAATCAGCCCCAGCATTTT.

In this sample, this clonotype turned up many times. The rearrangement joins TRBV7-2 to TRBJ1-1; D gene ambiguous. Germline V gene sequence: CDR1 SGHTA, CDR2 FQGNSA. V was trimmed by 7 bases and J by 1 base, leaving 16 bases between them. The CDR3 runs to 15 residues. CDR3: CASTLRPLQNTEAFF. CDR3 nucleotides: TGTGCCAGCACCCTAAGGCCGTTGCAGAACACTGAAGCTTTCTTT.

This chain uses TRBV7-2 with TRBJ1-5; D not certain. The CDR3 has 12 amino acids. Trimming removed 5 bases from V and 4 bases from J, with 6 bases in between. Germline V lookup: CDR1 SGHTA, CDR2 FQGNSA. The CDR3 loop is CASSGPNQPQHF. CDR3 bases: TGTGCCAGCAGCGGCCCGAATCAGCCCCAGCATTTT.

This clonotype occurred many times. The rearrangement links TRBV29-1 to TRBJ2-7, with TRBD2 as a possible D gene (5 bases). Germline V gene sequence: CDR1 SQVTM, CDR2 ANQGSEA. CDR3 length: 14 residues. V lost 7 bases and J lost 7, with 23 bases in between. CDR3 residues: CSAADPSRAEEQYF. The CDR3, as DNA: TGCAGCGCCGCAGACCCCTCGAGGGCGGAAGAGCAGTACTTC.

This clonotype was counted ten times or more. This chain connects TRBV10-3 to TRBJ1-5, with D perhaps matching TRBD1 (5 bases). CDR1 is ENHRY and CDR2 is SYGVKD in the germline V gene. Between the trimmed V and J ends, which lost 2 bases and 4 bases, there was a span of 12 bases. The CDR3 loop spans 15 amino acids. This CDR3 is CAISERSEGNQPQHF. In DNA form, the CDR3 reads TGTGCCATCAGTGAGCGGTCGGAGGGGAATCAGCCCCAGCATTTT.

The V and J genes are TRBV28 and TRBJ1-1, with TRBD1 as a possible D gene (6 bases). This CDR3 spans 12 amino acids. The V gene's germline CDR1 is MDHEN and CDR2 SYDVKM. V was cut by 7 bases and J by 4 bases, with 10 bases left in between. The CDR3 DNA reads TGTGCCAGCAATACAGGGCCCACTGAAGCTTTCTTT. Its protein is CASNTGPTEAFF.

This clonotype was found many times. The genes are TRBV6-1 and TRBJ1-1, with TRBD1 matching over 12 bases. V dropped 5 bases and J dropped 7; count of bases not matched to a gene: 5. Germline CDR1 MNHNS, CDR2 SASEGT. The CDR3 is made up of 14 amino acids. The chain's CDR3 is CASSRGTGGSEAFF. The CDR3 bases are TGTGCCAGCAGTCGGGGGACAGGGGGCAGTGAAGCTTTCTTT.

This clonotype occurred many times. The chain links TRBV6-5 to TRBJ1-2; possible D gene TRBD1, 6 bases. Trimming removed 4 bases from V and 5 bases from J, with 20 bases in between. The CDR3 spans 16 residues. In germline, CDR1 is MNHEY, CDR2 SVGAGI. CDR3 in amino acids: CASSSPRGRGGYGYTF. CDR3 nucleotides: TGTGCCAGCAGTTCCCCACGGGGCAGGGGAGGGTATGGCTACACCTTC.

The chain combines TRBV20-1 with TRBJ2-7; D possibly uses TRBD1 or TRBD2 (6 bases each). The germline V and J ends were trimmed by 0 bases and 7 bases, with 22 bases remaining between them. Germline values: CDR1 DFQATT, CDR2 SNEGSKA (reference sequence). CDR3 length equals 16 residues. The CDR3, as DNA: TGCAGTGCTAGAGATCAGAGGAGGGGGAGGTTGTGGGAGCAGTACTTC. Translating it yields CSARDQRRGRLWEQYF.

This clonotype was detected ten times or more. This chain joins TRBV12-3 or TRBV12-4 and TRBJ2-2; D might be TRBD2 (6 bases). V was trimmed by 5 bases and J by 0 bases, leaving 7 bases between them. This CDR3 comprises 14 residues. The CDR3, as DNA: TGTGCCAGCAGTGGGACTGCGAACACCGGGGAGCTGTTTTTT. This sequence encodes CASSGTANTGELFF.

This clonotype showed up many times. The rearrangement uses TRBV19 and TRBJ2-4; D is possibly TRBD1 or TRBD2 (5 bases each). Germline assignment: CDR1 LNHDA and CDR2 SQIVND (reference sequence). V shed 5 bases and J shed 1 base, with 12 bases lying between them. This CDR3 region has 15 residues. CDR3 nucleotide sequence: TGTGCCAGTAGTCCCCGGTGGGGGGCCAAAAACATTCAGTACTTC. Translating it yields CASSPRWGAKNIQYF.

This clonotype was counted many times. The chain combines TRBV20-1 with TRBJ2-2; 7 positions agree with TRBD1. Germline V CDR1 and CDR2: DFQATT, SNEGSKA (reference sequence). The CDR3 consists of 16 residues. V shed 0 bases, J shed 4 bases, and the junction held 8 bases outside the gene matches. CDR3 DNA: TGCAGTGCTAGAGAGGGTGGACAGGCCCGCACCGGGGAGCTGTTTTTT. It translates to CSAREGGQARTGELFF.

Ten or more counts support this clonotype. The CDR3 reads CASSEQGNYGYTF. CDR3 in DNA: TGTGCCAGCAGTGAACAGGGTAACTATGGCTACACCTTC. V and J are TRBV2 and TRBJ1-2; D might be TRBD1 (5 bases). The germline gives CDR1 SNHLY, CDR2 FYNNEI. Trimming removed 2 bases from V and 1 base from J, with 5 bases in between. This CDR3 comprises 13 residues. Together with reference TRBV2 and TRBJ1-2, the CDR3 gives the full variable domain: EPEVTQTPSHQVTQMGQEVILRCVPISNHLYFYWYRQILGQKVEFLVSFYNNEISEKSEIFDDQFSVERPDGSNFTLKIRSTKLEDSAMYFCASSEQGNYGYTFGSGTRLTVV.